The T cell receptor beta chain described here comes from a study of CD8 T cells in Susac syndrome. Sequencing targeted TCR beta in T cells from blood (CD8+ and CD4+). The multiple sclerosis control group consisted of treatment-naive patients whose relapsing-remitting disease, which was either stable or active, fulfilled revised McDonald criteria. TEMRA cells were FACS-enriched, and CD8+ and CD4+ T cells were isolated negatively. Deletions cut 7 bases from V and 1 base from J, with 22 bases between. This CDR3 spans 16 amino acids. Per the germline V gene, CDR1 is GTSNPN and CDR2 is SVGIG (reference sequence). A single count supports this clonotype. With random hexamers, reverse transcription was performed on 0.5 to 1 ug of RNA. Across 54 Vbeta and 13 Jbeta, TCR beta CDR3 was amplified with immunoSEQ multiplex PCR. TCRdb reprocessed the immunoSEQ multiplex PCR reads via MiXCR and lists one record per CDR3 protein. The repertoire holds approximately 300,000 distinct CDR3 sequences, with over 75% as singletons.

The TCR originated in a human donor with multiple sclerosis. What was sequenced was CD8+ T cells from PBMCs. V gene TRBV30 combines with J gene TRBJ1-2; D is perhaps TRBD1 (5 bases). DNA for the CDR3: TGTGCCTCCGCGGTAGGGGACCTACCGATTAACTATGGCTACACCTTC. It encodes CASAVGDLPINYGYTF.